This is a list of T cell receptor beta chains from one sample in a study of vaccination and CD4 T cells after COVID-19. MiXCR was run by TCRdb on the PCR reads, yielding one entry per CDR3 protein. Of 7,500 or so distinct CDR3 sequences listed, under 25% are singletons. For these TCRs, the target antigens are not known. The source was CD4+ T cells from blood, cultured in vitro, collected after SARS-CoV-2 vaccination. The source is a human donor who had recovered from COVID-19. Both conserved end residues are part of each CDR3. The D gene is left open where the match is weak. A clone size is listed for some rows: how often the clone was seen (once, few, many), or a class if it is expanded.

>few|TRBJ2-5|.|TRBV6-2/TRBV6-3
TGTGCCACCCGGACTGGCCAAGAGACCCAGTACTTC
CATRTGQETQYF
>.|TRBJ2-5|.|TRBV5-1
TGCGCCAGCAGTAAAAGCACCGGGGACCAAGAGACCCAGTACTTC
CASSKSTGDQETQYF
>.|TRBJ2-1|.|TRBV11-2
TGTGCCAGCAGAATTGACCCAGACCTTGAGCAGTTCTTC
CASRIDPDLEQFF
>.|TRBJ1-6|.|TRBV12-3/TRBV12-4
TGTGCCAGCAGTTCCAATTCACCCCTCCACTTT
CASSSNSPLHF
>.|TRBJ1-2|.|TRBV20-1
TGCAGTGCTAGAGTTCGAGCCGTAAAGTCTCATACCCTCTATGGCTACACCTTC
CSARVRAVKSHTLYGYTF
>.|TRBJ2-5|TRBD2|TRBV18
TGTGCCAGCTCACCACCGCCGGGAGGCACCCAAGAGACCCAGTACTTC
CASSPPPGGTQETQYF
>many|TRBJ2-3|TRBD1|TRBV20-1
TGCAGTGCTAGGAGACCCGGGACAGGGGCAGATACGCAGTATTTT
CSARRPGTGADTQYF
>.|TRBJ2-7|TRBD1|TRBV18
TGTGCCAGCCCAGTCCCGACCGGGACAGGGTTCTACGAGCAGTACTTC
CASPVPTGTGFYEQYF
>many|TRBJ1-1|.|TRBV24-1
TGTCCCCCCTACACTGAAGCTTTCTTT
CPPYTEAFF
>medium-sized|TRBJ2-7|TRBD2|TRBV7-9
TGTGCCAGCAGCCTACTCGCGGGGGGCGACGAGCAGTACTTC
CASSLLAGGDEQYF
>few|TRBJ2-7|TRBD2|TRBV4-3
TGCGCCAGCAGCCAAACCAGGACTAGCTACGAGCAGTACTTC
CASSQTRTSYEQYF